Listed here are 24 T cell receptor beta chains from one sample, sequenced in a study of shared clonotypes between healthy human individuals. The method was immunoSEQ multiplex PCR; TCRdb's version includes in-frame clones alone and lacks a portion of them. Of around 510,000 clones in the sample, 70% to 80% are singletons; the top ten hold 9.5% to 15%. The sequenced material came from PBMCs. These receptor sequences come from a woman between 35 and 50 years old in good health. Some clones in this sample may be carry-over from other donors' samples.

This chain links TRBV30 with TRBJ1-1; the match to TRBD1 covers 9 bases. Germline CDR1 and CDR2: GTSNPN and SVGIG (reference sequence). The CDR3 length is 15 residues. With 2 bases clipped from V and 9 bases from J, the junction kept 13 bases outside the gene matches. In DNA form, the CDR3 reads TGTGCCTGGAGTTCAACCGGGACAGGGAGCGTGAAAGCTTTCTTT. It yields the protein CAWSSTGTGSVKAFF. Drawing the rest from reference TRBV30 and TRBJ1-1, the complete variable domain is SQTIHQWPATLVQPVGSPLSLECTVEGTSNPNLYWYRQAAGRGLQLLFYSVGIGQISSEVPQNLSASRPQDRQFILSSKKLLLSDSGFYLCAWSSTGTGSVKAFFGQGTRLTVV.

The chain carries TRBV6-1 and TRBJ2-1; TRBD2 might be the D (6 bases). Germline CDR1 is MNHNS and CDR2 is SASEGT. Trimming removed 5 bases from V and 5 bases from J, with 10 bases in between. This CDR3 region has 13 residues. Here the CDR3 DNA reads TGTGCCAGCAGTAGGAGGGCCGACAATGAGCAGTTCTTC. Translated: CASSRRADNEQFF.

Remarks on this clone: A far larger clone differs by one base, so this is likely a read error. The chain has TRBV6-4 and TRBJ2-2; D possibly uses TRBD1 or TRBD2 (7 bases each). This CDR3 has 15 residues. Per the germline V gene, CDR1 is MRHNA and CDR2 is SNTAGT. V dropped 7 bases and J dropped 3 bases, with 15 bases sitting between them. CDR3 sequence reads: CASTRAGGDTGELFF. CDR3 nucleotides: TGTGCCAGCACCCGCGCAGGGGGGGACACCGGGGAGCTGTTTTTT.

The chain carries TRBV18 and TRBJ2-3, with D possibly TRBD2 on 6 matching bases. The CDR3 contains 15 residues. Per the germline V gene, CDR1 is KGHSH and CDR2 is LQKENI. V lost 3 bases to trimming and J lost 4 bases, with 14 bases between them. CDR3 protein: CASSPSGLAADTQYF. CDR3 in DNA: TGTGCCAGCTCACCCTCGGGACTTGCGGCAGATACGCAGTATTTT.

Concerning this clone itself: Given a far larger clone just one base away, this is likely a sequencing read error. This rearrangement joins TRBV4-2 to TRBJ2-7; 9 bases match TRBD2. CDR3 length: 17 amino acids. Germline V gene data show CDR1 as LGHNA and CDR2 as YNFKEQ. This CDR3 reads CVSSLTIPSGTSYEQYF. The CDR3 bases are TGTGTCAGCAGCCTAACGATACCTAGCGGGACCTCCTACGAGCAGTACTTC.

The rearrangement joins TRBV11-2 to TRBJ2-1, with 7 bases lining up with TRBD2. The CDR3 contains 15 residues. Germline values: CDR1 SGHAT, CDR2 FQNNGV. V shed 1 base, J shed 10 bases, and the junction held 10 bases outside the gene matches. Here the CDR3 DNA reads TGTGCCAGCAGCTTAGGGACTTTCGCCGGGGGGGAGCAGTTCTTC. Encoded protein: CASSLGTFAGGEQFF.

This chain joins TRBV27 and TRBJ2-7; TRBD1 matches at 7 bases. The CDR3 is made up of 17 amino acids. Germline V gene sequence: CDR1 MNHEY, CDR2 SMNVEV (reference sequence). V shed 2 bases, J shed 5 bases, and the junction held 15 bases outside the gene matches. CDR3 sequence (DNA): TGTGCCAGCAGTTTAACTTACCCGGGACAGTCAAGCGACGAGCAGTACTTC. Residues: CASSLTYPGQSSDEQYF.

Comment on this clone: This likely came from a read error, as a far larger clone is one base away. The V and J genes are TRBV28 and TRBJ1-2, with D unclear. Germline CDR1 MDHEN, CDR2 SYDVKM. Trimming took off 10 bases at V and 4 bases at J, with 22 bases between the two ends. The CDR3 runs 15 residues. The CDR3 sequence is CANNSRPPRRYGYTF. DNA of the CDR3: TGTGCCAACAATTCCCGACCCCCGCGCCGCTATGGCTACACCTTC.

This clone was detected once. The chain links TRBV18 to TRBJ2-3, with 9 bases matching TRBD1. The V and J ends lost 3 bases and 2 bases, in that order; junction bases with no gene match: 6. The CDR3 totals 16 residues. Germline V gene sequence: CDR1 KGHSH, CDR2 LQKENI. The CDR3 DNA reads TGTGCCAGCTCACCGCTACAGGGGGCTCCCACAGATACGCAGTATTTT. Amino acids: CASSPLQGAPTDTQYF.

The chain carries TRBV7-2 and TRBJ1-1; D is ambiguous. V lost 7 bases to trimming and J lost 4 bases, with 13 bases between them. Per germline, CDR1 SGHTA and CDR2 FQGNSA. The CDR3 has 13 residues. The CDR3 protein is CASTSVIITEAFF. The CDR3 region has the DNA TGTGCCAGCACTTCCGTGATTATCACTGAAGCTTTCTTT. Using reference TRBV7-2 and TRBJ1-1 for the parts outside the CDR3, the full variable domain is GAGVSQSPSNKVTEKGKDVELRCDPISGHTALYWYRQSLGQGLEFLIYFQGNSAPDKSGLPSDRFSAERTGGSVSTLTIQRTQQEDSAVYLCASTSVIITEAFFGQGTRLTVV.

The sample holds one count of this clone. This chain joins TRBV6-1 and TRBJ1-4; 7 positions match TRBD1. The germline V gene encodes CDR1 MNHNS and CDR2 SASEGT. V dropped 4 bases and J dropped 4; count of bases not matched to a gene: 15. This CDR3 spans 18 amino acids. This CDR3 reads CASSGAWTGDHRNEKLFF. The CDR3, as DNA: TGTGCCAGCAGTGGAGCCTGGACAGGCGACCACCGTAATGAAAAACTGTTTTTT.

This chain links TRBV29-1 with TRBJ2-5, with D possibly called TRBD1 or TRBD2 (6 bases each). CDR1 is SQVTM, CDR2 ANQGSEA, per germline. This CDR3 has 14 residues. Trimming removed 4 bases from V and 4 bases from J, with 16 bases in between. The CDR3 reads CSVGVTGARETQYF. The CDR3 coding sequence is TGCAGCGTTGGGGTGACGGGGGCTCGAGAGACCCAGTACTTC.

V gene TRBV2 combines with J gene TRBJ1-5; no clear D gene. Trimming removed 4 bases from V and 3 bases from J, with 7 bases in between. This CDR3 comprises 13 residues. Per germline, CDR1 SNHLY and CDR2 FYNNEI. CDR3 residues: CASSGRLNQPQHF. DNA for the CDR3: TGTGCCAGCAGTGGACGGCTCAATCAGCCCCAGCATTTT.

The chain has TRBV10-3 and TRBJ2-7, with 10 bases matching TRBD2. CDR3 length: 16 residues. The trim removed 3 bases at V and 3 bases at J, leaving 8 bases unmatched. Germline CDR1 reads ENHRY; CDR2 reads SYGVKD. The CDR3 loop is CAISEGPSGRGYEQYF. The CDR3, as DNA: TGTGCCATCAGTGAAGGTCCGAGCGGGAGGGGCTACGAGCAGTACTTC.

The V call is TRBV10-2, the J call TRBJ2-3; perhaps TRBD1 as D (5 bases). This CDR3 is 12 amino acids long. With 8 bases removed from V and 4 bases from J, the gap between germline ends came to 10 bases. The V gene's germline CDR1 is WSHSY and CDR2 SAAADI. CDR3 coding DNA: TGCGCCAGCTCGGAAGGGGCAGATACGCAGTATTTT. Its protein is CASSEGADTQYF.

Comment on this clone: The identical CDR3 is also encoded by other nucleotide sequences in the sample. The rearrangement links TRBV29-1 to TRBJ1-5, with TRBD1 matching 10 bases. CDR3 length: 13 residues. The germline gives CDR1 SQVTM, CDR2 ANQGSEA. Trimming at V came to 3 bases and at J to 7 bases, leaving 3 bases not matched to a gene. The CDR3 coding sequence is TGCAGCGTTGAGACAGGGGGCGGCCAGCCCCAGCATTTT. Residues: CSVETGGGQPQHF.

Ten or more counts support this clone. Other DNA sequences in this specimen translate into the identical CDR3. V is TRBV25-1 and J is TRBJ2-2; D gene unclear. The CDR3 is 12 residues long. The V and J ends lost 1 base and 5 bases respectively, with 2 bases between them. Germline lookup yields CDR1 MGHDK and CDR2 SYGVNS. This CDR3 is CASSESTGELFF. Here the CDR3 DNA reads TGTGCCAGCAGTGAATCTACCGGGGAGCTGTTTTTT.

The rearrangement uses TRBV11-3 and TRBJ2-3; 14 bases are shared with TRBD2. Germline trimming cut 4 bases from V and 4 bases from J; bases unmatched to any gene: 7. The CDR3 runs to 17 residues. Looked up from germline, CDR1 is SGHNT and CDR2 is YENEEA. The CDR3 DNA follows: TGTGCCAGCAGCTCGAGGGGACTAGCGGGAGAACCAGATACGCAGTATTTT. Translating gives CASSSRGLAGEPDTQYF.

This clone was detected a few times. The rearrangement joins TRBV7-6 to TRBJ2-6, with D unresolved. Per the germline V gene, CDR1 is SGHVS and CDR2 is FNYEAQ. V was shortened by 5 bases and J by 3 bases, with 8 bases between the two germline ends. The CDR3 sequence is 14 residues long. CDR3 protein: CASSREVGANVLTF. CDR3 nucleotides: TGTGCCAGCAGCAGGGAAGTTGGGGCCAACGTCCTGACTTTC.

The rearrangement uses TRBV4-3 and TRBJ2-3; D is uncertain. The CDR3 contains 14 residues. The V gene lost 0 bases and the J gene lost 2 bases, with 6 bases spanning the gap. In germline, CDR1 is LGHNA, CDR2 YSLEER. This CDR3 is CASSQDGNTDTQYF. CDR3 sequence (DNA): TGCGCCAGCAGCCAAGATGGGAACACAGATACGCAGTATTTT.

The chain joins TRBV5-1 to TRBJ1-3, with a possible D match to TRBD1 (5 bases). This CDR3 has 16 amino acids. Germline V CDR1 and CDR2: SGHRS, YFSETQ. The V end was cut by 4 bases, the J end by 2 bases, with 16 bases between. CDR3 in amino acids: CASSPELGTTGNTIYF. As DNA, the CDR3 is TGCGCCAGCAGCCCGGAGTTGGGGACTACTGGAAACACCATATATTTT.

The chain employs TRBV10-1 and TRBJ2-7; tentative D call: TRBD1 (6 bases). V was clipped by 4 bases and J by 6 bases, with 13 bases between them. Germline V lookup: CDR1 WNHNN, CDR2 SYGVQD (reference sequence). The CDR3 runs 13 residues. The CDR3 region is CASSGPLTGEQYF. The CDR3 coding sequence is TGCGCCAGCAGTGGCCCCCTGACAGGCGAGCAGTACTTC.

At least ten counts were recorded for this clone. Other nucleotide sequences in the sample specify the same CDR3. V gene TRBV6-1 combines with J gene TRBJ2-5; no reliable D call. The J call may be faulty, since TRBJ2-7 better matches the DNA end. This CDR3 region has 15 residues. Germline loops: CDR1 MNHNS, CDR2 SASEGT. In nucleotides, the CDR3 is TGTGCCAGCAGTGAAAGAGCGACAAGCTCCTACGAGCAGTACTTC. This translates into CASSERATSSYEQYF.

This clone was counted once. V usage is TRBV7-9 and J usage is TRBJ1-2; weak D call: TRBD1 (5 bases). In germline, CDR1 is SEHNR, CDR2 FQNEAQ (reference sequence). The CDR3 length is 14 residues. Trimming removed 5 bases from V and 0 bases from J, with 10 bases in between. Written as DNA, the CDR3 is TGTGCCAGCAGCCCGGGGCCCCCTAACTATGGCTACACCTTC. Translating it yields CASSPGPPNYGYTF.